The 23 T cell receptor beta chains below come from one sample, sequenced in a study of T cell responses to AZD1222 COVID-19 vaccine. Using immunoSEQ multiplex PCR, the repertoire was profiled, and TCRdb retains in-frame clones only, with some absent. The table includes 120,000 or so clones, 80% to 90% detected once. Sequenced here: peripheral blood, sampled on day 0 of AZD1222 vaccination. The receptors here all came from an adult in good health.

This clone showed up just once. This chain uses TRBV7-3 with TRBJ2-1; 14 bases are a match to TRBD2. CDR1 SGHTA and CDR2 FQGTGA come from the germline V gene. V lost 5 bases to trimming and J lost 7 bases; unmatched junction nucleotides: 4. The CDR3 is 15 residues long. Written as DNA, the CDR3 is TGTGCCAGCAGCCCCCGACTAGCGGGAGGGAATGAGCAGTTCTTC. As protein: CASSPRLAGGNEQFF.

The V call is TRBV10-1, the J call TRBJ1-2, with D perhaps TRBD1 (5 bases). The CDR3 has 14 residues. Trimming shortened V by 0 bases and J by 6 bases, and 11 bases separated the two germline ends. Germline CDR1 and CDR2: WNHNN and SYGVQD (reference sequence). CDR3 coding DNA: TGCGCCAGCAGTGAGTCGAGGCAGGGCCATGGCTACACCTTC. Encoded protein: CASSESRQGHGYTF.

The chain carries TRBV3-1 (or the pseudogene TRBV3-2) and TRBJ1-6, with a tentative D call TRBD1 (5 bases). The germline gives CDR1 LGHDT, CDR2 YNNKEL (reference sequence). The V and J ends lost 7 bases and 1 base respectively, with 8 bases between them. There are 14 residues in the CDR3. The CDR3 nucleotides are TGTGCCAGCACCGGGGGATCCTATAATTCACCCCTCCACTTT. It specifies CASTGGSYNSPLHF.

The chain joins TRBV18 to TRBJ2-7; unclear D gene. This CDR3 comprises 14 residues. Trimming left V 5 bases short and J 3 bases short, with 14 bases between. The V gene's germline CDR1 is KGHSH and CDR2 LQKENI. CDR3 region: CASSLRTPFYEQYF. The CDR3 bases are TGTGCCAGCTCATTAAGGACGCCATTCTACGAGCAGTACTTC.

V is TRBV6-5 and J is TRBJ2-1, with 7 bases fitting TRBD2. Germline V gives CDR1 MNHEY, CDR2 SVGAGI. CDR3 length: 15 amino acids. Losses at the gene ends were 2 bases for V and 4 bases for J; bases not matched to a gene: 5. In DNA form, the CDR3 reads TGTGCCAGCAGTTACGGTCTAGCGGCTTACAATGAGCAGTTCTTC. Translating gives CASSYGLAAYNEQFF.

V and J are TRBV25-1 and TRBJ1-3; D unresolved. Deletions cut 8 bases from V and 3 bases from J, with 2 bases between. This CDR3 is built from 10 residues. Germline values: CDR1 MGHDK, CDR2 SYGVNS. The CDR3 DNA sequence: TGTGCCAGCCATGGAAACACCATATATTTT. It codes for CASHGNTIYF. The whole variable domain, filled in from reference TRBV25-1 and TRBJ1-3, reads EADIYQTPRYLVIGTGKKITLECSQTMGHDKMYWYQQDPGMELHLIHYSYGVNSTEKGDLSSESTVSRIRTEHFPLTLESARPSHTSQYLCASHGNTIYFGEGSWLTVV.

A word on this clone: The same CDR3 can be traced to other DNA sequences in this sample. The chain has TRBV6-5 and TRBJ2-2; D may be TRBD2 (6 bases). CDR1 and CDR2 (germline): MNHEY, SVGAGI. Trimming pared 2 bases from V and 5 bases from J, leaving 9 bases between. This CDR3 has 14 amino acids. This chain's CDR3 is CASSYGGRTGELFF. As DNA, the CDR3 is TGTGCCAGCAGTTACGGAGGGAGGACCGGGGAGCTGTTTTTT.

This chain joins TRBV18 and TRBJ2-3; D not certain. The ends were cut back, 3 bases at V and 0 bases at J, with 16 bases in the middle. Germline lookup yields CDR1 KGHSH and CDR2 LQKENI. The CDR3 consists of 17 residues. The CDR3 region has the DNA TGTGCCAGCTCACCGACCACACAGATCGCTAGCACAGATACGCAGTATTTT. Translating it yields CASSPTTQIASTDTQYF.

There are a few counts of this clone. This chain connects TRBV6-5 to TRBJ1-1; the D gene is possibly TRBD1 (6 bases). Looked up from germline, CDR1 is MNHEY and CDR2 is SVGAGI. V was clipped by 6 bases and J by 1 base, with 15 bases between them. The CDR3 loop spans 15 amino acids. The CDR3 reads CASRRDRYSNTEAFF. CDR3 nucleotides: TGTGCCAGCAGGCGAGACAGGTACTCGAACACTGAAGCTTTCTTT.

This chain links TRBV15 with TRBJ2-3, with TRBD2 matching 7 bases. V shed 5 bases and J 3 bases; nucleotides not matched to a gene: 8. The germline gives CDR1 LNHNV, CDR2 YYDKDF (reference sequence). This CDR3 has 15 amino acids. The CDR3 region has the DNA TGTGCCACCAGCGGGTACGTCGGGGGGACAGATACGCAGTATTTT. It yields the protein CATSGYVGGTDTQYF.

This chain joins TRBV5-1 and TRBJ1-2, with 8 bases matching TRBD1. With 4 bases clipped from V and 7 bases from J, the junction kept 9 bases outside the gene matches. Germline lookup yields CDR1 SGHRS and CDR2 YFSETQ. The CDR3 loop spans 14 amino acids. DNA for the CDR3: TGCGCCAGCAGCATGGACAGGGCTAATCGTGGCTACACCTTC. Amino acids: CASSMDRANRGYTF.

J is TRBJ1-1 and V is TRBV2, with a tentative D call TRBD1 (5 bases). The V gene's germline CDR1 is SNHLY and CDR2 FYNNEI. V lost 6 bases and J lost 0, with 14 bases in between. The CDR3 is 15 residues long. CDR3 region: CASRIRRGMNTEAFF. The CDR3 DNA reads as TGTGCCAGCAGGATTCGACGGGGGATGAACACTGAAGCTTTCTTT.

J is TRBJ2-2 and V is TRBV11-3, with TRBD2 matching over 14 bases. The ends lost 8 bases at V and 3 bases at J; junction bases unmatched: 8. The CDR3 runs to 17 residues. CDR1 and CDR2 (germline): SGHNT, YENEEA. The CDR3 nucleotides read TGTGCCAGCGGGCCGGGACTAGCGGGAGAGGACACCGGGGAGCTGTTTTTT. Amino acid sequence: CASGPGLAGEDTGELFF. Full variable domain (remainder filled in from reference TRBV11-3 and TRBJ2-2): EAGVVQSPRYKIIEKKQPVAFWCNPISGHNTLYWYLQNLGQGPELLIRYENEEAVDDSQLPKDRFSAERLKGVDSTLKIQPAELGDSAVYLCASGPGLAGEDTGELFFGEGSRLTVL.

V gene TRBV29-1 combines with J gene TRBJ1-2, with D possibly TRBD1 on 5 matching bases. V was cut by 1 base and J by 9 bases, with 9 bases left in between. CDR3 length equals 11 residues. Germline V gene data show CDR1 as SQVTM and CDR2 as ANQGSEA. The CDR3 coding sequence is TGCAGCGTTGAAGGGGCAGGGAGCTACACCTTC. It is translated as CSVEGAGSYTF. Variable domain in full (rest from reference TRBV29-1 and TRBJ1-2): SAVISQKPSRDICQRGTSLTIQCQVDSQVTMMFWYRQQPGQSLTLIATANQGSEATYESGFVIDKFPISRPNLTFSTLTVSNMSPEDSSIYLCSVEGAGSYTFGSGTRLTVV.

In the case of this clone: The sample has other DNA sequences that encode this CDR3 too. The chain has TRBV30 and TRBJ1-4; D not certain. CDR1 and CDR2 (germline): GTSNPN, SVGIG (reference sequence). The CDR3 loop spans 11 amino acids. V shed 0 bases and J shed 8 bases, with 4 bases lying between them. The CDR3 region is CAWSVREKLFF. Here the CDR3 DNA reads TGTGCCTGGAGTGTTCGGGAAAAACTGTTTTTT.

The chain couples TRBV19 to TRBJ1-3; D gene uncertain. V was pared by 3 bases and J by 0 bases, with 15 bases between. The germline V gene encodes CDR1 LNHDA and CDR2 SQIVND (reference sequence). The CDR3 extends over 17 amino acids. The CDR3 is CASSILGGLVSGNTIYF. CDR3 sequence (DNA): TGTGCCAGTAGTATCCTCGGCGGGCTAGTCTCTGGAAACACCATATATTTT.

The chain links TRBV18 to TRBJ1-3; D is uncertain. V was trimmed by 5 bases and J by 2 bases, leaving 7 bases between them. Germline assignment: CDR1 KGHSH and CDR2 LQKENI. The length of the CDR3 is 13 residues. As DNA, the CDR3 is TGTGCCAGCTCAGGGGATACTGGAAACACCATATATTTT. Its protein is CASSGDTGNTIYF.

This CDR3 is CASSLDLAGGDQEFF. Written as DNA, the CDR3 is TGTGCCAGCAGCTTAGACCTAGCGGGGGGGGATCAGGAGTTCTTC. V usage is TRBV7-2 and J usage is TRBJ2-1, with 12 bases matching TRBD2. Trimming removed 1 base from V and 14 bases from J; junction bases left unmatched: 9. Germline CDR1 and CDR2: SGHTA and FQGNSA. The CDR3 has 15 amino acids.

The V and J genes are TRBV3-1 (or the pseudogene TRBV3-2) and TRBJ2-5; D gene ambiguous. V shed 0 bases and J shed 5 bases, with 13 bases lying between them. The CDR3 is 15 residues long. Germline V gene sequence: CDR1 LGHDT, CDR2 YNNKEL (reference sequence). Here the CDR3 DNA reads TGTGCCAGCAGCCAAGAGAGTAGGGTCCACGAGACCCAGTACTTC. As protein: CASSQESRVHETQYF.

The chain joins TRBV5-1 to TRBJ2-7; D not resolved. Looked up from germline, CDR1 is SGHRS and CDR2 is YFSETQ. V shed 6 bases and J shed 2 bases, with 12 bases lying between them. The CDR3 is 13 amino acids. CDR3 in DNA: TGCGCCAGCAAGTCCAGGTCTCCCTACGAGCAGTACTTC. Its protein is CASKSRSPYEQYF.

The V gene is TRBV7-9, the J gene TRBJ1-1, with TRBD1 identical over 8 bases. The CDR3 spans 15 residues. The V segment lost 5 bases and the J segment 1 base; nucleotides outside the gene matches: 6. CDR1 is SEHNR and CDR2 is FQNEAQ in the germline V gene (reference sequence). CDR3: CASSRGTGRNTEAFF. The CDR3 coding sequence is TGTGCCAGCAGCCGAGGGACAGGCCGGAACACTGAAGCTTTCTTT.

The chain links TRBV19 to TRBJ1-2, with D tentatively TRBD1 (5 bases). V lost 3 bases and J lost 0, with 11 bases in between. CDR3 length equals 15 residues. Germline V CDR1 and CDR2: LNHDA, SQIVND (reference sequence). The CDR3 coding sequence is TGTGCCAGTAGTATGGAGGGGCCAGCTAACTATGGCTACACCTTC. Translating gives CASSMEGPANYGYTF.

This chain uses TRBV28 with TRBJ2-1, with D unresolved. Trimming cost V 2 bases and J 4 bases, with 9 bases left between them. CDR3 length: 14 residues. The germline V gene encodes CDR1 MDHEN and CDR2 SYDVKM. This chain's CDR3 is CASSLTGFYNEQFF. DNA of the CDR3: TGTGCCAGCAGTTTAACCGGGTTTTACAATGAGCAGTTCTTC.